Listed here are 19 T cell receptor beta chains from one sample, sequenced in a study of shared clonotypes between healthy human individuals. Data came from immunoSEQ multiplex PCR; TCRdb stores just in-frame clones and leaves some out. Seen here are about 2 million clones, less than 95% observed once, and the top ten hold about 1.1%. Positively selected for CCR7, the CD45RO-negative cells used as naive CD8 cells excluded terminally differentiated effector memory CD45RA+ cells. Sequences were obtained from naive CD8+ T cells sorted from blood. These receptors all come from a man in his late teens or twenties in good health.

The rearrangement links TRBV4-3 to TRBJ1-5; D is possibly TRBD1 (5 bases). CDR3 length equals 13 residues. V shed 4 bases and J shed 4 bases, with 8 bases lying between them. Per germline, CDR1 LGHNA and CDR2 YSLEER. CDR3 in DNA: TGCGCCAGCAGCCCAAGACAGAATCAGCCCCAGCATTTT. Residues: CASSPRQNQPQHF.

Note on this clone: Other DNA sequences in this sample translate to the same CDR3. The chain recombines TRBV11-2 with TRBJ2-7; perhaps D is TRBD1 or TRBD2 (5 bases each). The CDR3 totals 14 residues. In germline, CDR1 is SGHAT, CDR2 FQNNGV. Trimming removed 5 bases from V and 2 bases from J, with 13 bases in between. The CDR3 spells CASSQGTGAYEQYF. CDR3 coding DNA: TGTGCCAGCAGCCAAGGGACCGGAGCCTACGAGCAGTACTTC.

The chain combines TRBV9 with TRBJ1-2; TRBD1 agrees at 8 bases. Germline CDR1 SGDLS, CDR2 YYNGEE. Trimming took 4 bases from V and 7 from J; bases not matched to a gene: 9. The CDR3 is 14 residues long. CDR3 loop: CASSPLDRAGGYTF. In DNA form, the CDR3 reads TGTGCCAGCAGCCCTCTGGACAGGGCGGGTGGCTACACCTTC.

V gene TRBV4-1 combines with J gene TRBJ1-2; TRBD1 matches 8 bases. The CDR3 is 15 residues long. Germline CDR1 MGHRA, CDR2 YSYEKL. V trimming: 0 bases; J trimming: 3 bases; junction bases outside the gene matches: 3. The CDR3 is CASSQDGQGYYGYTF. CDR3 bases: TGCGCCAGCAGCCAAGATGGACAGGGTTACTATGGCTACACCTTC.

The genes are TRBV4-1 and TRBJ2-7; D possibly corresponds to TRBD2 (7 bases). This CDR3 has 15 amino acids. Germline lookup yields CDR1 MGHRA and CDR2 YSYEKL. The V gene lost 0 bases and the J gene lost 4 bases, with 13 bases spanning the gap. The CDR3 here is CASSQEEEGGYEQYF. CDR3 nucleotides: TGCGCCAGCAGCCAAGAGGAGGAGGGGGGGTACGAGCAGTACTTC.

V and J are TRBV6-1 and TRBJ1-3, with no clear D. CDR3 size: 12 residues. CDR1 and CDR2 from the germline V gene are MNHNS and SASEGT. V was trimmed by 3 bases and J by 4 bases, leaving 4 bases between them. The DNA of the CDR3 is TGTGCCAGCAGTGACGACGGAAACACCATATATTTT. Translating gives CASSDDGNTIYF.

CDR3 DNA sequence: TGTGCCAGCAGTAGATTTGACAGGGGAACCTATAATTCACCCCTCCACTTT. It codes for CASSRFDRGTYNSPLHF. The rearrangement links TRBV21-1 to TRBJ1-6; the table calls TRBD1, which could not be checked here. TRBV21-1 is termed a pseudogene. This CDR3 has 17 residues.

The chain is built from TRBV7-9 and TRBJ2-3; TRBD2 is a possible D gene (6 bases). The CDR3 covers 14 residues. Germline V gene sequence: CDR1 SEHNR, CDR2 FQNEAQ (reference sequence). Deletions cut 5 bases from V and 0 bases from J, with 9 bases between. CDR3 DNA sequence: TGTGCCAGCAGCAGCGGGCCCAGCACAGATACGCAGTATTTT. Translated: CASSSGPSTDTQYF.

The chain has TRBV4-1 and TRBJ2-7, with D unclear. CDR1 is MGHRA and CDR2 is YSYEKL in the germline V gene. The CDR3 extends over 14 amino acids. V lost 1 base and J 3 bases, leaving 10 bases between the germline ends. The CDR3 region is CASSQAGSYYEQYF. As DNA, the CDR3 is TGCGCCAGCAGCCAAGCCGGAAGCTACTACGAGCAGTACTTC.

The rearrangement uses TRBV28 and TRBJ1-4, with D unresolved. With 5 bases removed from V and 0 bases from J, the gap between germline ends came to 16 bases. The CDR3 totals 17 residues. Germline V gene data show CDR1 as MDHEN and CDR2 as SYDVKM. The CDR3 bases are TGTGCCAGCAGTGAACGAGTAGGGAGGGCAACTAATGAAAAACTGTTTTTT. Translating gives CASSERVGRATNEKLFF.

The V and J genes are TRBV5-6 and TRBJ2-1; 9 bases align to TRBD2. J gave up 4 bases and V 7 bases, and 12 bases lay outside the gene matches. The CDR3 sequence is 16 residues long. From germline, CDR1 is SGHDT and CDR2 YYEEEE. Here the CDR3 DNA reads TGTGCCAGCTCGTATAGCGGGAGTAATGGGTACAATGAGCAGTTCTTC. Its translation: CASSYSGSNGYNEQFF.

The rearrangement uses TRBV7-9 and TRBJ2-7, with a tentative D call TRBD1 (6 bases). Germline CDR1 and CDR2: SEHNR and FQNEAQ (reference sequence). This CDR3 spans 15 amino acids. V was trimmed by 4 bases and J by 4 bases, leaving 17 bases between them. Here the CDR3 reads CASSSRQVGVYEQYF. CDR3 coding DNA: TGTGCCAGCAGCTCTCGACAGGTTGGGGTATACGAGCAGTACTTC.

This rearrangement joins TRBV27 to TRBJ2-2; D remains ambiguous. The V gene's germline CDR1 is MNHEY and CDR2 SMNVEV (reference sequence). Deletions cut 3 bases from V and 8 bases from J, with 10 bases between. The CDR3 covers 13 residues. CDR3 bases: TGTGCCAGCAGTTTCACCCGAAGTGGGGAGCTGTTTTTT. This encodes CASSFTRSGELFF.

The chain employs TRBV27 and TRBJ2-7, with D tentatively TRBD2 (7 bases). The CDR3 loop spans 15 amino acids. Trimming took 0 bases from V and 4 from J, leaving 13 bases between them. Germline lookup yields CDR1 MNHEY and CDR2 SMNVEV (reference sequence). This CDR3 is CASSLSGGHGYEQYF. CDR3 nucleotides: TGTGCCAGCAGTTTATCGGGGGGGCATGGTTACGAGCAGTACTTC.

The chain has TRBV28 and TRBJ2-7; unclear D gene. Looked up from germline, CDR1 is MDHEN and CDR2 is SYDVKM. The CDR3 length is 14 residues. V was clipped by 3 bases and J by 3 bases, with 12 bases between them. Here the CDR3 DNA reads TGTGCCAGCAGTTTGCATGGGAACTACTACGAGCAGTACTTC. Its translation: CASSLHGNYYEQYF.

This chain joins TRBV2 and TRBJ1-6; weak D call: TRBD1 (5 bases). Trimming left V 7 bases short and J 2 bases short, with 9 bases between. This CDR3 region has 14 residues. The germline gives CDR1 SNHLY, CDR2 FYNNEI. CDR3 nucleotides: TGTGCCAGCATGCAGGGCCCCTATAATTCACCCCTCCACTTT. Its translation is CASMQGPYNSPLHF.

V is TRBV4-3 and J is TRBJ1-2; D remains ambiguous. The ends were cut back, 0 bases at V and 4 bases at J, with 15 bases in the middle. Germline lookup yields CDR1 LGHNA and CDR2 YSLEER. There are 16 residues in the CDR3. The chain's CDR3 is CASSQDLGKFGYGYTF. CDR3 sequence (DNA): TGCGCCAGCAGCCAAGATCTAGGAAAGTTTGGCTATGGCTACACCTTC.

The chain links TRBV6-5 to TRBJ2-7, with 7 bases identical to TRBD2. The CDR3 has 13 residues. Germline V gene sequence: CDR1 MNHEY, CDR2 SVGAGI. The V gene end was trimmed by 8 bases and the J gene end by 2 bases; junction bases not matched to a gene: 6. CDR3 amino acids: CASGGGRAYEQYF. CDR3 bases: TGTGCCAGCGGGGGGGGGAGGGCCTACGAGCAGTACTTC.

The gene calls are TRBV7-9 and TRBJ1-4; the match to TRBD1 covers 10 bases. Losses at the gene ends were 4 bases for V and 6 bases for J; bases not matched to a gene: 11. Germline V gives CDR1 SEHNR, CDR2 FQNEAQ (reference sequence). This CDR3 comprises 17 residues. The CDR3 here is CASSSLTVGTGDEKLFF. The CDR3, as DNA: TGTGCCAGCAGCTCCCTAACCGTCGGGACAGGGGATGAAAAACTGTTTTTT.